The 14 T cell receptor beta chains below all came from one sample that was sequenced in a study of graft-versus-host responses after intestinal transplantation (dated by TCRdb to the early 2020s). These receptors have no known antigen. In the paper's terms, the time point label means: cells obtained before transplantation from donor or recipient. Library preparation used the immunoSEQ multiplex PCR assay. TCRdb mirrors the immuneACCESS table, restricted to in-frame sequences. Some clones are absent from its copies; in checked studies, under half trace to an unresolved V gene, and the reason for the others is unknown. In all, the sample holds roughly 81,000 clones, and approximately 82% of those were seen once. The ten most abundant clones make up 0.8% to 0.9% of the sample. The sequencing here drew on unstimulated CD4+ T cells sorted from spleen or lymph node cells, taken before intestinal transplant. The receptors derive from a human donor who received an intestinal transplant.

The chain has TRBV2 and TRBJ1-3; D possibly corresponds to TRBD1 (5 bases). The V end lost 6 bases, the J end lost 0 bases, and 6 bases lay between the germline ends. Looked up from germline, CDR1 is SNHLY and CDR2 is FYNNEI. The length of the CDR3 is 13 residues. The CDR3 sequence: CASRQDSGNTIYF. The CDR3 DNA is TGTGCCAGCAGACAGGACTCTGGAAACACCATATATTTT. Supplemented by reference TRBV2 and TRBJ1-3, the full variable domain reads EPEVTQTPSHQVTQMGQEVILRCVPISNHLYFYWYRQILGQKVEFLVSFYNNEISEKSEIFDDQFSVERPDGSNFTLKIRSTKLEDSAMYFCASRQDSGNTIYFGEGSWLTVV.

This chain joins TRBV18 and TRBJ1-1, with D perhaps matching TRBD1 (5 bases). Germline CDR1 reads KGHSH; CDR2 reads LQKENI. The CDR3 is 15 residues long. Trimming took 0 bases from V and 1 from J, leaving 9 bases between them. The CDR3 region is CASSPPAGKNTEAFF. The DNA for the CDR3 is TGTGCCAGCTCACCACCGGCAGGGAAGAACACTGAAGCTTTCTTT.

This chain joins TRBV7-9 and TRBJ1-5; TRBD1 is a possible D gene (6 bases). Per germline, CDR1 SEHNR and CDR2 FQNEAQ (reference sequence). The length of the CDR3 is 14 residues. V lost 5 bases, J lost 6 bases, and 14 bases lay in between. The CDR3 loop reads CASSHTGLGQPQHF. CDR3 nucleotides: TGTGCCAGCAGCCATACAGGGCTCGGTCAGCCCCAGCATTTT.

The gene calls are TRBV5-8 and TRBJ2-1; TRBD1 might be the D (5 bases). V was trimmed by 1 base and J by 7 bases, leaving 21 bases between them. CDR1 SGHTS and CDR2 YDEGEE come from the germline V gene. CDR3 size: 17 residues. This chain's CDR3 is CASSLPQVMSVRNEQFF. CDR3 coding DNA: TGTGCCAGCAGCTTGCCACAGGTCATGAGTGTAAGGAATGAGCAGTTCTTC.

The V and J genes are TRBV5-6 and TRBJ1-2; 8 bases match TRBD1. With V trimmed by 4 bases and J by 7 bases, 6 bases remained unmatched. The CDR3 is made up of 13 amino acids. CDR1 is SGHDT, CDR2 YYEEEE, per germline. CDR3 loop: CASSPGQGLGYTF. DNA for the CDR3: TGTGCCAGCAGCCCCGGACAGGGCCTTGGCTACACCTTC.

This clone has more than one count but fewer than ten. The gene calls are TRBV7-6 and TRBJ1-4, with D tentatively TRBD1 (5 bases). The CDR3 length is 17 residues. The V and J ends lost 1 base and 0 bases respectively, with 12 bases between them. Germline CDR1 reads SGHVS; CDR2 reads FNYEAQ. This CDR3 reads CASSLVLPGATNEKLFF. The CDR3 DNA is TGTGCCAGCAGCTTAGTTCTTCCGGGGGCAACTAATGAAAAACTGTTTTTT.

The table lists this clone with a few counts. This chain's CDR3 is CASSVEKGAVQYF. Here the CDR3 DNA reads TGTGCCAGCAGCGTAGAAAAGGGGGCTGTGCAGTACTTC. The chain links TRBV9 to TRBJ2-7; TRBD1 agrees at 7 bases. V shed 0 bases, J shed 9 bases, and the junction held 6 bases outside the gene matches. CDR3 length: 13 residues. In germline, CDR1 is SGDLS, CDR2 YYNGEE.

The chain has TRBV9 and TRBJ2-5; a possible D gene is TRBD1 (5 bases). The CDR3 length is 15 residues. The V end was cut by 0 bases, the J end by 2 bases, with 11 bases between. The V gene's germline CDR1 is SGDLS and CDR2 YYNGEE. CDR3 nucleotides: TGTGCCAGCAGCGTAGCTACAAACAGGCAAGAGACCCAGTACTTC. Translated, it gives CASSVATNRQETQYF.

CDR3 nucleotides: TGTGCCAGCAGCCAACTCACTAGAGGGTACCAAGAGACCCAGTACTTC. Encoded protein: CASSQLTRGYQETQYF. The chain employs TRBV4-2 and TRBJ2-5, with D possibly matching TRBD2 (5 bases). Germline values: CDR1 LGHNA, CDR2 YNFKEQ. This CDR3 comprises 16 residues. V lost 2 bases and J lost 0, with 13 bases in between.

The V gene is TRBV9, the J gene TRBJ1-1; D remains unclear. V gave up 0 bases and J gave up 0 bases, with 9 bases separating them. Germline CDR1 is SGDLS and CDR2 is YYNGEE. The CDR3 sequence is 15 residues long. In nucleotides, the CDR3 is TGTGCCAGCAGCGTAGTAGTCAATATGAACACTGAAGCTTTCTTT. Translated: CASSVVVNMNTEAFF.

The chain joins TRBV11-3 to TRBJ2-7; 7 bases align to TRBD2. Germline loops: CDR1 SGHNT, CDR2 YENEEA. V shed 5 bases and J 7 bases; nucleotides not matched to a gene: 11. This CDR3 has 14 amino acids. This chain's CDR3 is CASSRESGKGEQYF. The CDR3 DNA is TGTGCCAGCAGCCGAGAAAGCGGGAAAGGGGAGCAGTACTTC. The whole variable domain, remainder taken from reference TRBV11-3 and TRBJ2-7, is EAGVVQSPRYKIIEKKQPVAFWCNPISGHNTLYWYLQNLGQGPELLIRYENEEAVDDSQLPKDRFSAERLKGVDSTLKIQPAELGDSAVYLCASSRESGKGEQYFGPGTRLTVT.

The chain employs TRBV7-9 and TRBJ2-1, with TRBD2 matching over 7 bases. From germline, CDR1 is SEHNR and CDR2 FQNEAQ (reference sequence). J gave up 6 bases and V 7 bases, and 12 bases lay outside the gene matches. The CDR3 sequence is 15 residues long. Written as DNA, the CDR3 is TGTGCCAGCACCCCGATGAAGCGGGGCGTCAATGAGCAGTTCTTC. This encodes CASTPMKRGVNEQFF.

This chain connects TRBV5-6 to TRBJ1-2; TRBD1 aligns across 7 bases. V lost 1 base and J lost 8; bases outside the gene matches: 8. Germline CDR1 is SGHDT and CDR2 is YYEEEE. CDR3 length: 14 amino acids. The CDR3: CASSLWGQSRGYTF. The CDR3 DNA reads as TGTGCCAGCAGCTTGTGGGGACAGTCTAGAGGCTACACCTTC.

V is TRBV5-1 and J is TRBJ2-7; D is uncertain. Trimming cost V 0 bases and J 3 bases, with 10 bases left between them. Germline V gene sequence: CDR1 SGHRS, CDR2 YFSETQ. This CDR3 comprises 14 residues. The CDR3 bases are TGCGCCAGCAGCTTGGTGCCCCAGGACTACGAGCAGTACTTC. It is translated as CASSLVPQDYEQYF.